Shown below are 10 T cell receptor beta chains from a single sample sequenced in a study of Graves' ophthalmopathy and Graves' hyperthyroidism. Researchers took RNA transcripts and amplified TCR beta CDR3 regions from them. Second-round multiplex PCR came after first-round RT-PCR with HTBI primers. TCRdb independently ran MiXCR on the multiplex PCR reads; one entry per CDR3 protein. Of approximately 460,000 distinct CDR3 sequences in the sample, around an eighth were seen once. Sequencing input: blood. The receptors here all came from a woman aged 25-40 years with Graves' ophthalmopathy.

This clonotype was detected many times. The V call is TRBV7-9, the J call TRBJ2-7; maybe TRBD1 (6 bases). The CDR3 runs 14 residues. V was clipped by 5 bases and J by 2 bases, with 13 bases between them. Germline assignment: CDR1 SEHNR and CDR2 FQNEAQ (reference sequence). The CDR3 sequence is CASSRVGGTYEQYF. CDR3 coding DNA: TGTGCCAGCAGCAGAGTAGGGGGAACCTACGAGCAGTACTTC.

The CDR3 DNA is TGTGCCAGCCTAGGACTAGCGGGTCCAGCTTTGTTTGGGGAGCTGTTTTTT. It yields the protein CASLGLAGPALFGELFF. The V gene is TRBV2, the J gene TRBJ2-2; 11 nucleotides line up with TRBD2. Losses at the gene ends were 8 bases for V and 8 bases for J; bases not matched to a gene: 16. CDR1 and CDR2 from the germline V gene are SNHLY and FYNNEI. The CDR3 length is 17 residues.

On this clonotype itself: One junction end does not reproduce the germline sequence, and a read error may be involved. The CDR3 here is CAWSVAGNFNQPQQF. CDR3 bases: TGTGCCTGGAGTGTGGCAGGGAACTTCAATCAGCCCCAGCAGTTT. The chain recombines TRBV30 with TRBJ1-5, with D perhaps matching TRBD1 (5 bases). The CDR3 loop spans 15 amino acids. The germline V gene has CDR1 GTSNPN and CDR2 SVGIG (reference sequence).

This clonotype was recorded many times. V and J are TRBV5-1 and TRBJ1-1; D possibly corresponds to TRBD1 (5 bases). Trimming stripped 4 bases from V and 2 bases from J, with 15 bases between. Germline V gives CDR1 SGHRS, CDR2 YFSETQ. This CDR3 comprises 15 residues. The CDR3 coding sequence is TGCGCCAGCAGCCCCCAGGGATTGGAAAACACTGAAGCTTTCTTT. It encodes CASSPQGLENTEAFF.

The sample holds many counts of this clonotype. The chain employs TRBV24-1 and TRBJ2-5, with TRBD1 identical over 9 bases. The CDR3 is 16 amino acids. Germline V gene lookup returns CDR1 KGHDR and CDR2 SFDVKD. The V and J ends lost 0 bases and 4 bases, in that order; junction bases with no gene match: 5. Here the CDR3 DNA reads TGTGCCACCAGTGATTTGCACGACAGGGGGGGAGAGACCCAGTACTTC. Encoded protein: CATSDLHDRGGETQYF.

This clonotype was seen only a few times. J is TRBJ2-1 and V is TRBV6-1; 7 bases fit TRBD1. The junction had 8 bases not matched to a gene; V was cut back by 2 bases and J by 10 bases. CDR1 and CDR2 (germline): MNHNS, SASEGT. This CDR3 has 14 amino acids. The CDR3 region is CASSEQTRGQEQFF. The CDR3 DNA sequence: TGTGCCAGCAGTGAACAAACTAGGGGGCAGGAGCAGTTCTTC.

This clonotype has ten or more counts. The chain is built from TRBV6-5 and TRBJ1-5, with 8 bases lining up with TRBD1. The CDR3 is made up of 16 amino acids. Germline CDR1 and CDR2: MNHEY and SVGAGI. After removal of 6 bases from V and 6 bases from J, the junction contained 13 bases not matched to a gene. The CDR3 bases are TGTGCCAGCAGACGCTCAGACAGGGGCGGCAGTCAGCCCCAGCATTTT. Protein sequence: CASRRSDRGGSQPQHF.

This clonotype was observed at least ten times. CDR3 residues: CSARRITRSMNTEAFF. Here the CDR3 DNA reads TGCAGTGCTAGGAGAATCACGCGTTCCATGAACACTGAAGCTTTCTTT. The rearrangement uses TRBV20-1 and TRBJ1-1; D not resolved. Germline values: CDR1 DFQATT, CDR2 SNEGSKA (reference sequence). The CDR3 runs 16 residues. V lost 3 bases to trimming and J lost 0 bases, with 17 bases between them.

This clonotype appeared many times. One junction end disagrees with the germline gene, perhaps due to a read error. V is TRBV7-8 and J is TRBJ1-1; D not resolved. This CDR3 comprises 16 residues. Germline V CDR1 and CDR2: SGHVS, FQNEAQ. The CDR3, as DNA: TGTGCCAGCAGCCATGCTTTTGGACCCCGGCGCACTGAAGCTCTCTTT. This sequence encodes CASSHAFGPRRTEALF.

This clonotype has ten or more counts. The chain joins TRBV27 to TRBJ1-1, with D possibly matching TRBD1 (6 bases). With 6 bases removed from V and 7 bases from J, the gap between germline ends came to 15 bases. Germline loops: CDR1 MNHEY, CDR2 SMNVEV (reference sequence). This CDR3 spans 13 amino acids. CDR3 amino acids: CASRLQGSSEAFF. For the CDR3, the DNA is TGTGCCAGCAGACTACAGGGAAGCAGTGAAGCTTTCTTT.